Sequencing of this TCR beta chain was carried out in a study of cytomegalovirus exposure and HLA in healthy donors. Regarding the study as a whole: Prior analysis indicated that the majority of TCR beta V segments exhibited productivity approximately 87% or approximately 30% of the time.

A remark on this clone: Its antigen is undetermined.

Primers for the PCR totalled 60 Vbeta and 13 Jbeta. Method: immunoSEQ multiplex PCR; TCRdb's copy keeps in-frame clones and lacks some. The data show approximately 220,000 clones, roughly 80% seen once. The clonotype was recovered from a man aged 40-55 years in good health and CMV-seropositive. The source material was PBMCs.

The CDR3, as DNA: TGCGCCAGCAGCCAAACCAGCGGGAGGGCTGGAGATACGCAGTATTTT. Amino acid sequence: CASSQTSGRAGDTQYF. The chain carries TRBV4-1 and TRBJ2-3; 10 bases match TRBD2. The CDR3 is made up of 16 amino acids. With 2 bases clipped from V and 5 bases from J, the junction kept 7 bases outside the gene matches. Germline V gene lookup returns CDR1 MGHRA and CDR2 YSYEKL.